A selection of T cell receptor beta chains follows, all from one sample in a study of T-cell reconstitution after alpha-beta-depleted transplantation in children. TCRdb re-called the PCR reads through MiXCR, storing one row per CDR3 protein. The sample lists 300,000 or so distinct CDR3 sequences, about 10% occurring once. The source material was PBMCs from the stem cell graft donor, sampled from the stem cell graft. These TCRs come from a human donor who donated a stem cell graft to a child with SCID. CDR3s include the opening cysteine and the closing phenylalanine or tryptophan. The D gene is left open where the match is weak. Clone size appears in some rows only: once, few, many, or a class for an expanded clone.

d_call j_call clone_size v_call cdr3_nt cdr3_aa
- TRBJ2-2 few TRBV7-6 TGTGCCAGCAGCTTTAGCGAGGCCGGGGAGCTGTTTTTT CASSFSEAGELFF
TRBD2 TRBJ2-5 many TRBV3-1 TGTGCCAGCAGCCAAGAATCGGGGGGCCAAGAGACCCAGTACTTC CASSQESGGQETQYF
- TRBJ2-1 - TRBV6-5 TGTGCCAGCAGTTACTTGCCCACAGAAAATGAGCAGTTCTTC CASSYLPTENEQFF
TRBD2 TRBJ2-1 - TRBV19 TGTGCCAGTAGTGAAGGACTAGCGGGGGCGAATGAGCAGTTCTTC CASSEGLAGANEQFF
- TRBJ1-1 many TRBV19 TGTGCCAGTGGACCCAACACTGAAGCTTTCTTT CASGPNTEAFF
- TRBJ1-1 few TRBV29-1 TGCAGCGTTGAAGATCGAGGAACAGGAGGGAACACTGAAGCTTTCTTT CSVEDRGTGGNTEAFF
TRBD2 TRBJ2-3 many TRBV4-2 TGTGCCAGCAGCCAAGGCGTCGGGCTAGCGGGGAACACAGATACGCAGTATTTT CASSQGVGLAGNTDTQYF
TRBD2 TRBJ2-3 many TRBV5-1 TGCGCCAGCAGCCCCTGGGTCGCGGGGGGGCTTCCAGATACGCAGTATTTT CASSPWVAGGLPDTQYF
- TRBJ2-5 few TRBV11-2 TGTGCCAGCAGCTCACACTACAGGGGGGGAGAGACCCAGTACTTC CASSSHYRGGETQYF
- TRBJ2-5 - TRBV20-1 TGCAGTGCTTTGGGGGGGGGCGGACAAGAGACCCAGTACTTC CSALGGGGQETQYF
- TRBJ1-2 few TRBV9 TGTGCCAGCAGCGTAGGTGGACAGCACGCTGGCACCTTC CASSVGGQHAGTF
TRBD2 TRBJ2-1 few TRBV12-3/TRBV12-4 TGTGCCAGCAGTTTAGTGGGAGGCCTAGCGGACAATGAGCAGTTCTTC CASSLVGGLADNEQFF
- TRBJ1-1 - TRBV14 TGTGCCAGCAGCCAAGGGGAACAGTCGAGAGCTTTCTTT CASSQGEQSRAFF
- TRBJ2-3 few TRBV7-2 TGTGCCAGCAGCTTAGCGTCGGGAGATACGCAGTATTTT CASSLASGDTQYF
- TRBJ2-5 - TRBV4-1 TGCGCCAGCAGCCAAACGGGACTCCTCAGGGAGACCCAGTACTTC CASSQTGLLRETQYF
TRBD1 TRBJ2-3 - TRBV6-2/TRBV6-3 TGTGCCAGCCGACGACAGGGGGTAGGAGATACGCAGTATTTT CASRRQGVGDTQYF